Below are 17 T cell receptor beta chains sequenced from a single sample in a study of T cell responses to AZD1222 COVID-19 vaccine listed by TCRdb under 2021. The sample's time point, from its label and the paper: baseline before first vaccination. The library came from the immunoSEQ multiplex PCR assay. This is the immuneACCESS table as TCRdb keeps it, with only in-frame sequences that have V and J called. A part of the clones is gone; compared with another copy, unresolved V genes explain less than half, and the rest is unexplained. The sample data list 95,000 to 110,000 clones, and approximately 88% of these were observed just once. Clones ranked in the top ten supply 20% to 25% of the sample. The starting material was peripheral blood, obtained on day 0 of AZD1222 vaccination. All receptors come from an adult in good health.

The chain employs TRBV27 and TRBJ1-1; no definite D call. The CDR3 runs to 14 residues. The ends were cut back, 0 bases at V and 1 base at J, with 6 bases in the middle. Germline V gene data show CDR1 as MNHEY and CDR2 as SMNVEV (reference sequence). CDR3 nucleotides: TGTGCCAGCAGTTTATCTCGACCGAACACTGAAGCTTTCTTT. Its translation: CASSLSRPNTEAFF.

This chain connects TRBV5-6 to TRBJ1-2; D perhaps matches TRBD1 (6 bases). Trimming removed 4 bases from V and 2 bases from J, with 12 bases in between. Germline V gives CDR1 SGHDT, CDR2 YYEEEE. CDR3 length: 14 residues. CDR3 nucleotide sequence: TGTGCCAGCAGCCCCAAGGACAGAAACTATGGCTACACCTTC. It specifies CASSPKDRNYGYTF.

The chain recombines TRBV18 with TRBJ1-2; tentatively, D is TRBD1 (5 bases). Germline lookup yields CDR1 KGHSH and CDR2 LQKENI. The ends were cut back, 3 bases at V and 6 bases at J, with 17 bases in the middle. The CDR3 contains 15 residues. CDR3 coding DNA: TGTGCCAGCTCACCCCAGGGTGGGATACTTGATGGCTACACCTTC. Amino acid sequence: CASSPQGGILDGYTF.

This chain links TRBV5-5 with TRBJ2-5, with 9 bases that match TRBD2. The V gene's germline CDR1 is SGHKS and CDR2 YYEKEE (reference sequence). The CDR3 has 17 amino acids. The junction had 7 bases not matched to a gene; V was cut back by 1 base and J by 0 bases. This CDR3 is CASSLRGGAGDQETQYF. CDR3 sequence (DNA): TGTGCCAGCAGCTTGCGCGGGGGGGCCGGAGACCAAGAGACCCAGTACTTC.

The chain has TRBV7-9 and TRBJ1-1, with D perhaps matching TRBD1 (6 bases). V lost 5 bases and J 0 bases, leaving 13 bases between the germline ends. The CDR3 runs 15 residues. Germline values: CDR1 SEHNR, CDR2 FQNEAQ (reference sequence). The chain's CDR3 is CASSPTGHMNTEAFF. CDR3 DNA sequence: TGTGCCAGCAGCCCTACAGGGCATATGAACACTGAAGCTTTCTTT.

This clone was found a few times. This chain uses TRBV9 with TRBJ1-1; a weak D match, TRBD1 (5 bases). CDR3 length equals 14 residues. The V and J ends lost 3 bases and 5 bases respectively, with 14 bases between them. Germline-derived CDR1 and CDR2 are SGDLS and YYNGEE. CDR3 residues: CASSAREDGTEAFF. Here the CDR3 DNA reads TGTGCCAGCAGCGCCAGGGAGGATGGGACTGAAGCTTTCTTT. The full variable domain, rest sourced from reference TRBV9 and TRBJ1-1, is DSGVTQTPKHLITATGQRVTLRCSPRSGDLSVYWYQQSLDQGLQFLIQYYNGEERAKGNILERFSAQQFPDLHSELNLSSLELGDSALYFCASSAREDGTEAFFGQGTRLTVV.

The chain couples TRBV7-6 to TRBJ2-7, with D perhaps TRBD2 (6 bases). The CDR3 spans 13 residues. V was shortened by 2 bases and J by 5 bases, with 10 bases between the two germline ends. Germline-derived CDR1 and CDR2 are SGHVS and FNYEAQ. The CDR3 DNA reads as TGTGCCAGCAGCTTAAATCGGGAGAACGAGCAGTACTTC. Translating gives CASSLNRENEQYF.

The chain has TRBV15 and TRBJ1-5; D possibly corresponds to TRBD1 (5 bases). CDR1 and CDR2 from the germline V gene are LNHNV and YYDKDF (reference sequence). The CDR3 is 13 residues long. V gave up 6 bases and J gave up 2 bases, with 8 bases separating them. The CDR3 is CATRRGGNQPQHF. In nucleotides, the CDR3 is TGTGCCACCAGGAGGGGTGGCAATCAGCCCCAGCATTTT.

In this sample, this clone turned up a few times. The chain recombines TRBV19 with TRBJ2-7; D might be TRBD1 (6 bases). V was pared by 4 bases and J by 3 bases, with 13 bases between. CDR3 length equals 14 residues. CDR1 is LNHDA, CDR2 SQIVND, per germline (reference sequence). CDR3 sequence (DNA): TGTGCCAGTAGTAAGACAGGACTGAGCTACGAGCAGTACTTC. Its translation is CASSKTGLSYEQYF.

V is TRBV4-1 and J is TRBJ2-7; 8 bases are shared with TRBD1. V was pared by 1 base and J by 3 bases, with 11 bases of the junction left unmatched. CDR3 length: 17 residues. Germline loops: CDR1 MGHRA, CDR2 YSYEKL. CDR3 sequence reads: CASSQVQGAEDLYEQYF. The CDR3 DNA is TGCGCCAGCAGCCAAGTCCAGGGGGCCGAGGACCTCTACGAGCAGTACTTC.

In DNA, the CDR3 is TGTGCCATCAGGGGGGACGGAAATCAGCCCCAGCATTTT. It translates to CAIRGDGNQPQHF. The rearrangement uses TRBV10-3 and TRBJ1-5; TRBD1 might be the D (5 bases). The V gene lost 6 bases and the J gene lost 4 bases, with 10 bases spanning the gap. The CDR3 runs 13 residues. Germline CDR1 ENHRY, CDR2 SYGVKD.

The CDR3 is CASSRGYFEQFF. The CDR3 DNA follows: TGTGCCAGCAGCAGAGGGTACTTCGAGCAGTTCTTC. The V gene is TRBV13, the J gene TRBJ2-1, with a possible D match to TRBD2 (5 bases). Trimming shortened V by 5 bases and J by 10 bases, and 12 bases separated the two germline ends. Germline V gene sequence: CDR1 PRHDT, CDR2 FYEKMQ (reference sequence). CDR3 length: 12 amino acids. Full variable domain (outside the CDR3, taken from reference TRBV13 and TRBJ2-1): AAGVIQSPRHLIKEKRETATLKCYPIPRHDTVYWYQQGPGQDPQFLISFYEKMQSDKGSIPDRFSAQQFSDYHSELNMSSLELGDSALYFCASSRGYFEQFFGPGTRLTVL.

In nucleotides, the CDR3 is TGTGCCAGCAGCAATCTGGCGGGAAACTATGGCTACACCTTC. Translation gives CASSNLAGNYGYTF. The chain recombines TRBV11-2 with TRBJ1-2; D is ambiguous. The CDR3 runs 14 residues. Germline V lookup: CDR1 SGHAT, CDR2 FQNNGV. V was shortened by 5 bases and J by 2 bases, with 12 bases between the two germline ends. The whole variable domain, remainder taken from reference TRBV11-2 and TRBJ1-2, is EAGVAQSPRYKIIEKRQSVAFWCNPISGHATLYWYQQILGQGPKLLIQFQNNGVVDDSQLPKDRFSAERLKGVDSTLKIQPAKLEDSAVYLCASSNLAGNYGYTFGSGTRLTVV.

The chain combines TRBV5-4 with TRBJ1-1; 7 positions agree with TRBD1. The V gene end was trimmed by 6 bases and the J gene end by 2 bases; junction bases not matched to a gene: 7. The germline V gene has CDR1 SGHNT and CDR2 YYREEE (reference sequence). The CDR3 contains 14 residues. CDR3 DNA sequence: TGTGCCAGCACCAAGGGACAGCTTAACACTGAAGCTTTCTTT. Protein sequence: CASTKGQLNTEAFF.

The chain is built from TRBV7-8 and TRBJ1-3; no clear D. Germline V gives CDR1 SGHVS, CDR2 FQNEAQ. The V and J ends lost 5 bases and 0 bases respectively, with 8 bases between them. This CDR3 is built from 14 residues. In DNA, the CDR3 is TGTGCCAGCAGCCCTCAGGACTCTGGAAACACCATATATTTT. It specifies CASSPQDSGNTIYF.

The chain carries TRBV28 and TRBJ1-2; 7 bases agree with TRBD1. Germline CDR1 and CDR2: MDHEN and SYDVKM. The CDR3 spans 13 residues. V dropped 5 bases and J dropped 4; count of bases not matched to a gene: 4. CDR3 amino acids: CASSEDRIYGYTF. The CDR3 DNA reads TGTGCCAGCAGTGAGGACAGGATCTATGGCTACACCTTC.

This chain connects TRBV19 to TRBJ1-5; D is uncertain. V lost 3 bases to trimming and J lost 2 bases, with 8 bases between them. The CDR3 is 14 amino acids. From germline, CDR1 is LNHDA and CDR2 SQIVND (reference sequence). The CDR3 region has the DNA TGTGCCAGTAGTATCAACCGGGGCAATCAGCCCCAGCATTTT. Translation: CASSINRGNQPQHF.